A selection of T cell receptor beta chains follows, all from one sample in a study of radiotherapy plus CTLA-4 blockade in lung cancer. Sequenced by immunoSEQ multiplex PCR; TCRdb stores in-frame clones only, minus some. Here the sample spans tens of thousands of clones, more than 85% being singletons. Here the sequenced sample was peripheral blood, taken from a patient treated with radiotherapy plus ipilimumab. The receptors were sampled from a human donor with non-small cell lung cancer that progressed on radiotherapy plus ipilimumab. Each CDR3 is given without its conserved first and last residue. Not every row has a clone size; where given, it reads once, few, many or a size class.

cdr3_length	v_call	j_call	clone_size	cdr3_aa
12	TRBV6-5	TRBJ1-2	NA	ASSSRPSGHGYT
14	TRBV19	TRBJ1-2	NA	ASSIGGQTTNYGYT
11	TRBV6-5	TRBJ1-1	NA	ASSYRTESEAF
14	TRBV4-3	TRBJ2-5	NA	ASSQLLAGGLETQY
12	TRBV6-5	TRBJ2-3	NA	ASSGTGGTDTQY
13	TRBV27	TRBJ2-5	NA	ASSQTGLGQETQY
11	TRBV2	TRBJ1-2	NA	ASGEQGYPGYT
12	TRBV5-6	TRBJ2-7	NA	ASSLGGQGYEQY
10	TRBV5-1	TRBJ2-3	NA	ASSFGSDTQY
12	TRBV19	TRBJ2-7	NA	ASSPPGRSYEQY
15	TRBV18	TRBJ2-3	NA	ASSPNSGTGGTYTQY
12	TRBV18	TRBJ2-2	NA	ASSPTSNTGELF
11	TRBV29-1	TRBJ1-2	few	SVERGLGYGYT
13	TRBV19	TRBJ2-3	NA	ASSRTSGRPDTQY
13	TRBV9	TRBJ1-3	NA	ASSVWASSGNTIY
12	TRBV30	TRBJ2-1	NA	AWELAGGAYEQF